The 26 T cell receptor beta chains below were found in one sample sequenced in a study of cytomegalovirus exposure and HLA in healthy donors. A multiplex PCR was run with 60 Vbeta primers and 13 Jbeta primers. Clones were read by immunoSEQ multiplex PCR, and TCRdb kept only the in-frame ones, dropping some. The sample consists of roughly 160,000 clones, about four fifths of them appearing once. Sequenced sample: PBMCs. The receptors here all came from a man younger than 40 in good health and CMV-seronegative.

The rearrangement links TRBV6-1 to TRBJ2-7; TRBD1 aligns across 10 bases. The CDR3 totals 16 residues. V trimming: 0 bases; J trimming: 4 bases; junction bases outside the gene matches: 6. Germline assignment: CDR1 MNHNS and CDR2 SASEGT. CDR3 sequence reads: CASSEASGQGMYEQYF. As DNA, the CDR3 is TGTGCCAGCAGTGAAGCGTCGGGACAGGGGATGTACGAGCAGTACTTC.

The gene calls are TRBV19 and TRBJ2-2, with a possible D match to TRBD2 (6 bases). Germline lookup yields CDR1 LNHDA and CDR2 SQIVND (reference sequence). The CDR3 runs to 16 residues. V shed 0 bases and J shed 0 bases, with 8 bases lying between them. Written as DNA, the CDR3 is TGTGCCAGTAGTATAGATCGCGGGGCGAACACCGGGGAGCTGTTTTTT. Protein: CASSIDRGANTGELFF.

The chain is built from TRBV9 and TRBJ2-7, with 11 bases identical to TRBD2. V dropped 3 bases and J dropped 6; count of bases not matched to a gene: 8. The CDR3 is made up of 15 amino acids. The germline gives CDR1 SGDLS, CDR2 YYNGEE. This CDR3 reads CASSGTGTSGSEQYF. Here the CDR3 DNA reads TGTGCCAGCAGCGGAACGGGGACTAGCGGTAGCGAGCAGTACTTC.

J is TRBJ2-3 and V is TRBV5-1; a possible D gene is TRBD1 (5 bases). This CDR3 contains 13 residues. Germline V lookup: CDR1 SGHRS, CDR2 YFSETQ. The germline V and J ends were trimmed by 4 bases and 5 bases, with 11 bases remaining between them. The CDR3 protein is CASSGSDKDTQYF. CDR3 coding DNA: TGCGCCAGCAGCGGATCGGACAAAGATACGCAGTATTTT.

DNA of the CDR3: TGTGCCAGCAGCGATGGGGGGACCACTGAAGCTTTCTTT. Its translation: CASSDGGTTEAFF. The gene calls are TRBV5-5 and TRBJ1-1; tentatively, D is TRBD1 (5 bases). CDR1 and CDR2 from the germline V gene are SGHKS and YYEKEE (reference sequence). The CDR3 totals 13 residues. V was trimmed by 4 bases and J by 4 bases, leaving 11 bases between them.

This chain joins TRBV5-1 and TRBJ1-5; 7 bases fit TRBD1. The CDR3 runs 15 residues. Germline V gene sequence: CDR1 SGHRS, CDR2 YFSETQ. After removal of 4 bases from V and 4 bases from J, the junction contained 8 bases not matched to a gene. CDR3 bases: TGCGCCAGCAGCCCCTCAGGGGGAGAGAATCAGCCCCAGCATTTT. It yields the protein CASSPSGGENQPQHF.

The J gene is TRBJ2-7, the V gene TRBV7-7; D unresolved. This CDR3 comprises 14 residues. CDR1 and CDR2 from the germline V gene are SSHAT and FNYEAQ (reference sequence). V gave up 1 base and J gave up 3 bases, with 10 bases separating them. Here the CDR3 reads CASSLDLANYEQYF. The CDR3 bases are TGTGCCAGCAGCTTAGATCTGGCAAACTACGAGCAGTACTTC.

This chain connects TRBV7-9 to TRBJ2-7; 9 bases are a match to TRBD1. V shed 4 bases, J shed 2 bases, and the junction held 3 bases outside the gene matches. The CDR3 spans 14 residues. Germline V CDR1 and CDR2: SEHNR, FQNEAQ (reference sequence). CDR3 loop: CASSSNRGPYEQYF. CDR3 sequence (DNA): TGTGCCAGCAGCTCGAACAGGGGGCCCTACGAGCAGTACTTC.

The rearrangement joins TRBV19 to TRBJ1-5, with 7 bases aligning to TRBD1. The J segment lost 7 bases and the V segment lost 5 bases, leaving 8 bases of the junction unmatched. In germline, CDR1 is LNHDA, CDR2 SQIVND (reference sequence). This CDR3 region has 14 residues. The CDR3 loop is CASSSQGVGQPQHF. The CDR3 nucleotides read TGTGCCAGTAGTTCTCAGGGGGTAGGACAGCCCCAGCATTTT.

This clone has more than one count but fewer than ten. Other DNA sequences in this specimen translate into the identical CDR3. The chain couples TRBV6-1 to TRBJ2-1, with 12 positions matching TRBD2. V shed 2 bases and J 6 bases; nucleotides not matched to a gene: 2. This CDR3 comprises 15 residues. CDR1 and CDR2 (germline): MNHNS, SASEGT. CDR3 sequence (DNA): TGTGCCAGCAGTGAACTAGCGGGGGGGCCCAATGAGCAGTTCTTC. It is translated as CASSELAGGPNEQFF.

This chain joins TRBV11-1 and TRBJ2-3; the match to TRBD1 covers 7 bases. The V and J ends lost 4 bases and 2 bases, in that order; junction bases with no gene match: 6. The CDR3 extends over 15 amino acids. Germline V gene sequence: CDR1 SGHAT, CDR2 FQDESV (reference sequence). The DNA for the CDR3 is TGTGCCAGCAGCTCCCCCGGGACAGCCACAGATACGCAGTATTTT. It translates to CASSSPGTATDTQYF.

This clone was counted a single time. The V call is TRBV5-4, the J call TRBJ2-3; 12 nucleotides match TRBD1. The CDR3 runs 16 residues. V was pared by 6 bases and J by 4 bases, with 9 bases of the junction left unmatched. Germline-derived CDR1 and CDR2 are SGHNT and YYREEE (reference sequence). CDR3 sequence (DNA): TGTGCCAGCATCGCCGGCGGGACAGGGGGCGCAGATACGCAGTATTTT. The encoded protein is CASIAGGTGGADTQYF.

This chain uses TRBV6-5 with TRBJ1-3; no firm D call. The germline V and J ends were trimmed by 3 bases and 3 bases, with 9 bases remaining between them. Germline-derived CDR1 and CDR2 are MNHEY and SVGAGI. CDR3 length: 14 residues. CDR3 sequence (DNA): TGTGCCAGCAGTTATAGTGAATATGGAAACACCATATATTTT. Protein: CASSYSEYGNTIYF.

The chain employs TRBV11-3 and TRBJ1-4; 7 bases line up with TRBD1. The trim removed 3 bases at V and 8 bases at J, leaving 3 bases unmatched. The V gene's germline CDR1 is SGHNT and CDR2 YENEEA. The CDR3 contains 13 residues. As DNA, the CDR3 is TGTGCCAGCAGCTTCCGGGACAGCGAAAAACTGTTTTTT. Translation gives CASSFRDSEKLFF.

This clone was counted once. The junction departs from germline at one end; a sequencing error may be responsible. The chain has TRBV6-1 and TRBJ2-1, with 8 bases aligning to TRBD2. CDR1 and CDR2 from the germline V gene are MNHNS and SASEGT. CDR3 length: 16 amino acids. The CDR3 protein is CASREVSGISYNEQFF. DNA of the CDR3: TGTGCCAGCAGAGAAGTTAGCGGGATCTCCTACAATGAGCAGTTCTTC.

The rearrangement uses TRBV7-2 and TRBJ2-4, with D tentatively TRBD2 (6 bases). The CDR3 runs to 15 residues. Germline V gene data show CDR1 as SGHTA and CDR2 as FQGNSA. V was trimmed by 3 bases and J by 8 bases, leaving 17 bases between them. CDR3: CASSLGWGGADIQYF. CDR3 nucleotide sequence: TGTGCCAGCAGCTTGGGGTGGGGAGGCGCAGACATTCAGTACTTC.

V gene TRBV6-1 combines with J gene TRBJ1-1; unclear D gene. This CDR3 has 11 amino acids. CDR1 is MNHNS and CDR2 is SASEGT in the germline V gene. Trimming shortened V by 6 bases and J by 5 bases, and 7 bases separated the two germline ends. The CDR3 protein is CASSSKTEAFF. The DNA of the CDR3 is TGTGCCAGCAGCTCTAAGACTGAAGCTTTCTTT.

V and J are TRBV19 and TRBJ2-3, with D possibly matching TRBD2 (6 bases). V lost 6 bases to trimming and J lost 0 bases, with 7 bases between them. The CDR3 has 13 residues. CDR1 LNHDA and CDR2 SQIVND come from the germline V gene (reference sequence). The CDR3 here is CASSGGSTDTQYF. CDR3 in DNA: TGTGCCAGTAGCGGGGGAAGCACAGATACGCAGTATTTT.

The chain recombines TRBV19 with TRBJ2-3; D gene uncertain. Deletions cut 7 bases from V and 2 bases from J, with 7 bases between. The CDR3 spans 12 residues. Germline V gene lookup returns CDR1 LNHDA and CDR2 SQIVND (reference sequence). CDR3 in amino acids: CASMGPTDTQYF. The CDR3 coding sequence is TGTGCCAGTATGGGCCCCACAGATACGCAGTATTTT. The full variable domain, its missing parts supplied by reference TRBV19 and TRBJ2-3, is DGGITQSPKYLFRKEGQNVTLSCEQNLNHDAMYWYRQDPGQGLRLIYYSQIVNDFQKGDIAEGYSVSREKKESFPLTVTSAQKNPTAFYLCASMGPTDTQYFGPGTRLTVL.

This clone has just a few counts. The chain combines TRBV4-1 with TRBJ2-5, with 7 bases fitting TRBD1. CDR1 and CDR2 from the germline V gene are MGHRA and YSYEKL. This CDR3 region has 15 residues. The J segment lost 2 bases and the V segment lost 2 bases, leaving 5 bases of the junction unmatched. The CDR3 sequence is CASSQTGTDQETQYF. CDR3 DNA: TGCGCCAGCAGCCAAACCGGGACAGATCAAGAGACCCAGTACTTC.

This rearrangement joins TRBV15 to TRBJ1-2; 7 bases match TRBD1. The V gene end was trimmed by 4 bases and the J gene end by 0 bases; junction bases not matched to a gene: 11. There are 17 residues in the CDR3. CDR1 and CDR2 from the germline V gene are LNHNV and YYDKDF (reference sequence). The chain's CDR3 is CATSTGETGAANYGYTF. Written as DNA, the CDR3 is TGTGCCACCAGCACGGGAGAAACAGGGGCTGCTAACTATGGCTACACCTTC.

This chain connects TRBV7-2 to TRBJ2-7, with unresolved D. Germline V CDR1 and CDR2: SGHTA, FQGNSA. This CDR3 spans 12 amino acids. Trimming pared 2 bases from V and 3 bases from J, leaving 5 bases between. The CDR3 spells CASSLPSYEQYF. The CDR3 DNA is TGTGCCAGCAGCTTACCGAGCTACGAGCAGTACTTC. Drawing the rest from reference TRBV7-2 and TRBJ2-7, the complete variable domain is GAGVSQSPSNKVTEKGKDVELRCDPISGHTALYWYRQSLGQGLEFLIYFQGNSAPDKSGLPSDRFSAERTGGSVSTLTIQRTQQEDSAVYLCASSLPSYEQYFGPGTRLTVT.

This chain links TRBV5-6 with TRBJ2-3; 9 bases map to TRBD1. The germline V gene encodes CDR1 SGHDT and CDR2 YYEEEE. The CDR3 is 15 residues long. J gave up 5 bases and V 2 bases, and 6 bases lay outside the gene matches. The CDR3 sequence is CASSFKGQGGDTQYF. The CDR3 DNA is TGTGCCAGCAGCTTTAAGGGACAGGGAGGAGATACGCAGTATTTT.

This chain connects TRBV9 to TRBJ2-5; 9 nucleotides align to TRBD2. This CDR3 region has 16 residues. Germline CDR1 is SGDLS and CDR2 is YYNGEE. The junction had 10 bases not matched to a gene; V was cut back by 3 bases and J by 4 bases. CDR3 loop: CASSASGTSPSETQYF. In DNA, the CDR3 is TGTGCCAGCAGCGCCTCCGGGACTAGCCCTTCAGAGACCCAGTACTTC.

The chain carries TRBV6-5 and TRBJ1-1; a weak D match, TRBD1 (5 bases). The CDR3 is 15 residues long. Trimming shortened V by 2 bases and J by 8 bases, and 18 bases separated the two germline ends. The V gene's germline CDR1 is MNHEY and CDR2 SVGAGI. The CDR3 spells CASSYQPTHRLEAFF. The DNA for the CDR3 is TGTGCCAGCAGTTACCAACCCACTCACAGGCTCGAAGCTTTCTTT.

The chain joins TRBV10-3 to TRBJ2-7; D is uncertain. Deletions cut 5 bases from V and 0 bases from J, with 11 bases between. Germline V gives CDR1 ENHRY, CDR2 SYGVKD. The CDR3 extends over 14 amino acids. Here the CDR3 DNA reads TGTGCCATCAGTCCTCTGCAGGCCTCCTACGAGCAGTACTTC. It yields the protein CAISPLQASYEQYF.